This is a list of T cell receptor beta chains from one sample in a study of blood T cell repertoires in COVID-19. Measured with immunoSEQ multiplex PCR; TCRdb has only the in-frame clones, and not every one. The sample has around 140,000 clones; around nine tenths are singletons. The sample consisted of peripheral blood. The receptors stem from a man in his sixties with COVID-19, enrolled during active disease. The CDR3 runs from the conserved cysteine through the conserved F or W. The D gene is left open where the match is weak. Only part of the rows carry a size: once, few, many, or a class if the clone is expanded.

v_call: TRBV6-2/TRBV6-3
clone_size: -
d_call: TRBD1
j_call: TRBJ1-2
cdr3_nt: TGTGCCAGCAGTTACTCCGACAGGGATCGCGGCTACACCTTC
cdr3_aa: CASSYSDRDRGYTF

v_call: TRBV5-1
clone_size: -
d_call: TRBD1
j_call: TRBJ2-7
cdr3_nt: TGCGCCAGCAGCTTGGAGGGACAGGCCTACGAGCAGTACTTC
cdr3_aa: CASSLEGQAYEQYF

v_call: TRBV19
clone_size: -
d_call: -
j_call: TRBJ1-4
cdr3_nt: TGTGCCAGTAGCCTGCGGCAGGGTCAGTATGAAAAACTGTTTTTT
cdr3_aa: CASSLRQGQYEKLFF

v_call: TRBV11-3
clone_size: -
d_call: TRBD1
j_call: TRBJ2-5
cdr3_nt: TGTGCCAGCAGCTTAGAGACAGGGTTGACCCAGTACTTC
cdr3_aa: CASSLETGLTQYF

v_call: TRBV2
clone_size: -
d_call: -
j_call: TRBJ1-1
cdr3_nt: TGTGCCAGCAGCCGCTTCGCCGGGACACCGGCGGCTGAAGCTTTCTTT
cdr3_aa: CASSRFAGTPAAEAFF

v_call: TRBV24-1
clone_size: -
d_call: -
j_call: TRBJ1-2
cdr3_nt: TGTGCCACCAGTGAGGGGACATTGGACTATGGCTACACCTTC
cdr3_aa: CATSEGTLDYGYTF

v_call: TRBV4-3
clone_size: -
d_call: TRBD2
j_call: TRBJ2-1
cdr3_nt: TGCGCCAGCAGTTATCTAGCGGGGGGTAGTGAGCAGTTCTTC
cdr3_aa: CASSYLAGGSEQFF

v_call: TRBV19
clone_size: few
d_call: -
j_call: TRBJ1-3
cdr3_nt: TGTGCCAGTAGTACGGGACACTCTGGAAACACCATATATTTT
cdr3_aa: CASSTGHSGNTIYF

v_call: TRBV9
clone_size: -
d_call: TRBD1
j_call: TRBJ1-2
cdr3_nt: TGTGCCAGCAGCGTTATTACCGGGACAGGGAAACACCTCAACTATGGCTACACCTTC
cdr3_aa: CASSVITGTGKHLNYGYTF

v_call: TRBV30
clone_size: -
d_call: TRBD2
j_call: TRBJ2-7
cdr3_nt: TGTGCCTGGGGGGGAGGGATCGCCTACGAGCAGTACTTC
cdr3_aa: CAWGGGIAYEQYF

v_call: TRBV12-3/TRBV12-4
clone_size: -
d_call: -
j_call: TRBJ2-1
cdr3_nt: TGTGCCAGCAGCTTAGAGACTTGGCGTGAGCAGTTCTTC
cdr3_aa: CASSLETWREQFF

v_call: TRBV4-2
clone_size: -
d_call: -
j_call: TRBJ1-5
cdr3_nt: TGTGCCAGCAGCCAAGACACAGGGAATGGCAATCAGCCCCAGCATTTT
cdr3_aa: CASSQDTGNGNQPQHF

v_call: TRBV7-9
clone_size: -
d_call: -
j_call: TRBJ2-3
cdr3_nt: TGTGCCAGCAGCTTAGAACAGACAGATACGCAGTATTTT
cdr3_aa: CASSLEQTDTQYF

v_call: TRBV27
clone_size: -
d_call: -
j_call: TRBJ1-2
cdr3_nt: TGTGCCAGCAGTTTAGGACACCCGTCTGGTAATGGCTACACCTTC
cdr3_aa: CASSLGHPSGNGYTF

v_call: TRBV14
clone_size: -
d_call: -
j_call: TRBJ1-1
cdr3_nt: TGTGCCAGCAGCCAAGGGACAGCTTATAACACTGAAGCTTTCTTT
cdr3_aa: CASSQGTAYNTEAFF

v_call: TRBV6-5
clone_size: -
d_call: -
j_call: TRBJ1-4
cdr3_nt: TGTGCCAGCACCCAGTCACAGGCGGCTCTTGAAAAACTGTTTTTT
cdr3_aa: CASTQSQAALEKLFF

v_call: TRBV6-6
clone_size: -
d_call: -
j_call: TRBJ1-2
cdr3_nt: TGTGCCAGCACCTTAGACAGCCTCTATGGCTACACCTTC
cdr3_aa: CASTLDSLYGYTF

v_call: TRBV4-1
clone_size: -
d_call: -
j_call: TRBJ1-2
cdr3_nt: TGCGCCAGCAGCCAAGGGGCAGGGCGCACCTATGGCTACACCTTC
cdr3_aa: CASSQGAGRTYGYTF

v_call: TRBV5-1
clone_size: -
d_call: -
j_call: TRBJ2-5
cdr3_nt: TGCGCCAGCAGCTCCTCCCTAGAAGAGACCCAGTACTTC
cdr3_aa: CASSSSLEETQYF

v_call: TRBV12-3/TRBV12-4
clone_size: -
d_call: -
j_call: TRBJ1-2
cdr3_nt: TGTGCCAGCATACCCTCAAGTACATCTGGCTACACCTTC
cdr3_aa: CASIPSSTSGYTF

v_call: TRBV5-1
clone_size: -
d_call: TRBD2
j_call: TRBJ2-1
cdr3_nt: TGCGCCAGCAGCTGGACTAGCGGGGCGAATGAGCAGTTCTTC
cdr3_aa: CASSWTSGANEQFF

v_call: TRBV5-5
clone_size: -
d_call: TRBD1
j_call: TRBJ2-7
cdr3_nt: TGTGCCAGCAGCTTGGCCTGGACAGGGGGCTACGAGCAGTACTTC
cdr3_aa: CASSLAWTGGYEQYF

v_call: TRBV6-1
clone_size: few
d_call: -
j_call: TRBJ1-2
cdr3_nt: TGTGCCAGCAGTGAAGCACTCAGACTCTATGGCTACACCTTC
cdr3_aa: CASSEALRLYGYTF

v_call: TRBV3-1/TRBV3-2
clone_size: -
d_call: TRBD1
j_call: TRBJ1-1
cdr3_nt: TGTGCCAGCAGCCAAGATCTAATAGGGACAGGGGGCTTTGGGAACACTGAAGCTTTCTTT
cdr3_aa: CASSQDLIGTGGFGNTEAFF

v_call: TRBV18
clone_size: -
d_call: TRBD1
j_call: TRBJ2-5
cdr3_nt: TGTGCCAGCTCGCCGGACAGGCAAACAGAGACCCAGTACTTC
cdr3_aa: CASSPDRQTETQYF

v_call: TRBV15
clone_size: -
d_call: -
j_call: TRBJ1-5
cdr3_nt: TGTGCCACCAGCAGAGATTTGAGTAGCAATCAGCCCCAGCATTTT
cdr3_aa: CATSRDLSSNQPQHF

v_call: TRBV3-1/TRBV3-2
clone_size: -
d_call: -
j_call: TRBJ1-1
cdr3_nt: TGTGCCAGCAGACACAGGGCGAGGAACACTGAAGCTTTCTTT
cdr3_aa: CASRHRARNTEAFF

v_call: TRBV4-2
clone_size: -
d_call: -
j_call: TRBJ1-1
cdr3_nt: TGTGCCAGCAGCCACGGAAGGGGGACTGAAGCTTTCTTT
cdr3_aa: CASSHGRGTEAFF

v_call: TRBV6-2/TRBV6-3
clone_size: -
d_call: -
j_call: TRBJ1-5
cdr3_nt: TGTGCCAGCAGTCGCGACATGTATAGCAATCAGCCCCAGCATTTT
cdr3_aa: CASSRDMYSNQPQHF

v_call: TRBV19
clone_size: -
d_call: TRBD1
j_call: TRBJ1-3
cdr3_nt: TGTGCCAGTAGTCGAACAGGGGGCCCAGGAAACACCATATATTTT
cdr3_aa: CASSRTGGPGNTIYF

v_call: TRBV6-6
clone_size: -
d_call: TRBD1
j_call: TRBJ2-2
cdr3_nt: TGTGCCAGCTCGGACAGGGTGAACACCGGGGAGCTGTTTTTT
cdr3_aa: CASSDRVNTGELFF